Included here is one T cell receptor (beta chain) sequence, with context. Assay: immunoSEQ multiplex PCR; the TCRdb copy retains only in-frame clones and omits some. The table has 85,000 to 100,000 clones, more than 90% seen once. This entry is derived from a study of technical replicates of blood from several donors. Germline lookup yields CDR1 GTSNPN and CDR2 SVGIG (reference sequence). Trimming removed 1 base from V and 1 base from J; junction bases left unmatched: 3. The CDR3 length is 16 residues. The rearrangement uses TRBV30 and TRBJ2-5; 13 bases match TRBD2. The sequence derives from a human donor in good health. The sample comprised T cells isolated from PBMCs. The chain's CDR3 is CAWSAGLAGPQETQYF. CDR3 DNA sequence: TGTGCCTGGAGTGCGGGACTAGCGGGGCCCCAAGAGACCCAGTACTTC.